The source of this T cell receptor beta chain is a study of blood T cells in healthy people across ages. Study outcomes and limitations: Donor CMV status was unknown, possibly confounding expanded clonotype changes.

This CDR3 comprises 14 residues. Germline V gene lookup returns CDR1 SGHTA and CDR2 FQGNSA. A remark on this clonotype: Its antigen is still unknown. A much larger clone lies one base from this, so it may be a read error.

Roughly 9.5 milliliters of peripheral blood were drawn from each donor into EDTA-treated tubes. At least 6 million PBMCs were isolated per sample. Total RNA extraction produced at least 5.5 micrograms (per sample) for the study. A J-beta primer mix and a sample-barcoded 5' primer were used in a second PCR of roughly 6 to 11 cycles. TCRdb re-called the 5' RACE reads with MiXCR, one entry per CDR3 protein. The sample carries 700,000 or so distinct CDR3 sequences, 40% to 45% recorded once. The sequenced sample consisted of blood. The TCR originated in an elderly man in good health. This chain joins TRBV7-2 and TRBJ2-5, with TRBD1 as a possible D gene (6 bases). The DNA end is more similar to TRBJ2-1, so the J call may be wrong. For the CDR3, the DNA is TGTGCCAGCAGCTCTACAGGGCCCCAAGAGACCCAGTTCTTC. This encodes CASSSTGPQETQFF.